Below are 19 T cell receptor beta chains sequenced from a single sample in a study of human T cells and chemical hapten exposure. Using its own MiXCR run on the RACE reads, TCRdb lists one record per CDR3 protein. The profile shows approximately 60,000 distinct CDR3 sequences, approximately 9.9% of them singletons. Time point specified: patch test 3, about 24 weeks after DPC sensitization. Treatment meaning: therapeutic diphenylcyclopropenone sensitization with weekly scalp DPC. Source: whole blood, taken in connection with sensitization to the hapten diphenylcyclopropenone (DPC). These receptors were obtained from a young woman with alopecia areata. Some clones in this sample may be carry-over from other donors' samples.

This clonotype was counted many times. The J gene is TRBJ1-4, the V gene TRBV29-1, with a tentative D call TRBD1 (6 bases). CDR3 length: 13 residues. V lost 4 bases, J lost 8 bases, and 14 bases lay in between. Germline loops: CDR1 SQVTM, CDR2 ANQGSEA. The CDR3, as DNA: TGCAGCGTTGGGGCAGGGGTGCAAGAAAAACTGTTTTTT. Translation gives CSVGAGVQEKLFF.

This clonotype came up many times. This chain uses TRBV12-3 or TRBV12-4 with TRBJ1-1, with D possibly matching TRBD1 (5 bases). The CDR3 is made up of 14 amino acids. The germline V and J ends were trimmed by 5 bases and 6 bases, with 16 bases remaining between them. CDR3 region: CASSPRQTVPEAFF. DNA for the CDR3: TGTGCCAGCAGTCCAAGACAGACCGTCCCTGAAGCTTTCTTT.

This clonotype was seen a few times. This chain uses TRBV5-5 with TRBJ2-3; D may be TRBD2 (6 bases). CDR3 length equals 15 residues. The germline CDR1 and CDR2 sequences are SGHKS and YYEKEE (reference sequence). Trimming removed 4 bases from V and 0 bases from J, with 12 bases in between. This CDR3 is CASSLWRASTDTQYF. DNA for the CDR3: TGTGCCAGCAGCCTCTGGAGGGCCAGCACAGATACGCAGTATTTT.

This clonotype was counted only a few times. The chain has TRBV20-1 and TRBJ1-6, with TRBD1 matching over 7 bases. This CDR3 has 14 residues. The V segment lost 6 bases and the J segment 6 bases; nucleotides outside the gene matches: 8. The germline V gene encodes CDR1 DFQATT and CDR2 SNEGSKA (reference sequence). The CDR3 spells CSADTGTANSPLHF. The CDR3 region has the DNA TGCAGTGCGGACACCGGGACAGCTAATTCACCCCTCCACTTT.

The V and J genes are TRBV29-1 and TRBJ2-2; no definite D call. The CDR3 totals 12 residues. Trimming stripped 7 bases from V and 1 base from J, with 7 bases between. Germline V gene data show CDR1 as SQVTM and CDR2 as ANQGSEA. CDR3: CSATENTGELFF. CDR3 nucleotides: TGCAGCGCCACAGAGAACACCGGGGAGCTGTTTTTT.

This clonotype was recorded a few times. The DNA for the CDR3 is TGTGCCAGCAGCTGGACACCCGGGACCCAGAGGCACATTCAGTACTTC. Its protein product is CASSWTPGTQRHIQYF. This chain links TRBV5-8 with TRBJ2-4, with D perhaps TRBD1 or TRBD2 (5 bases each). Germline CDR1 and CDR2: SGHTS and YDEGEE. The CDR3 sequence is 16 residues long. The V and J ends lost 3 bases and 8 bases respectively, with 21 bases between them.

In regard to this clonotype: A much larger clone lies one base from this, so it may be a read error. This CDR3 is CARSFFGGTGTEAFF. CDR3 DNA sequence: TGTGCCAGGAGTTTCTTCGGGGGAACAGGCACTGAAGCTTTCTTT. The chain carries TRBV6-6 and TRBJ1-1; tentative D call: TRBD1 (5 bases). This CDR3 spans 15 amino acids. Germline loops: CDR1 MNHNY, CDR2 SVGAGI (reference sequence).

About this clonotype: A much larger clonotype is one base distant, so this may be a read error. The chain links TRBV4-3 to TRBJ1-6; D gene unclear. This CDR3 comprises 18 residues. CDR1 is LGHNA, CDR2 YSLEER, per germline. V lost 6 bases to trimming and J lost 0 bases, with 18 bases between them. CDR3 region: CASSPRPRESSYNSPLHF. The CDR3 DNA reads TGCGCCAGCAGTCCCCGGCCACGGGAAAGCTCCTATAATTCACCCCTCCACTTT.

This clonotype was detected ten times or more. CDR3 nucleotide sequence: TGCAGCGCCATCCCACTAGCGGGGGTTTCTAATGAGCAGTTCTTC. This gives the protein CSAIPLAGVSNEQFF. The chain links TRBV29-1 to TRBJ2-1; 11 nucleotides agree with TRBD2. Germline assignment: CDR1 SQVTM and CDR2 ANQGSEA. The CDR3 has 15 amino acids. V dropped 7 bases and J dropped 7; count of bases not matched to a gene: 12.

This clonotype occurred many times. The rearrangement joins TRBV7-2 to TRBJ1-3; no reliable D call. CDR1 is SGHTA and CDR2 is FQGNSA in the germline V gene. The CDR3 extends over 14 amino acids. Trimming stripped 1 base from V and 9 bases from J, with 13 bases between. The CDR3 DNA reads as TGTGCCAGCAGCTTAGTTGTGGTCGAGTCCACCATATATTTT. Amino acids: CASSLVVVESTIYF.

With regard to this clonotype: This is likely a read error, given that the CDR3 carries no conserved phenylalanine or tryptophan at its end. The rearrangement uses TRBV4-2 and TRBJ2-1; 8 bases agree with TRBD2. The CDR3 sequence is 16 residues long. Per the germline V gene, CDR1 is LGHNA and CDR2 is YNFKEQ. J gave up 1 base and V 2 bases, and 4 bases lay outside the gene matches. The CDR3 loop reads CASSQSAGVSYNEQFL. CDR3 nucleotides: TGTGCCAGCAGCCAATCAGCGGGAGTTTCCTACAATGAGCAGTTCCTC.

This clonotype was seen more than once but under ten times. At one end the junction does not follow the germline gene, possibly because of a read error. The chain is built from TRBV12-3 or TRBV12-4 and TRBJ1-5; TRBD1 is a possible D gene (5 bases). The CDR3 sequence is 12 residues long. CDR3 bases: TGTGCCAGCAGATTAGGGGATCAGCCCCAGCATTTT. Its translation is CASRLGDQPQHF.

The gene calls are TRBV21-1 and TRBJ2-7; the DNA was not used to check the table's D call, TRBD1. TRBV21-1 is termed a pseudogene. This CDR3 is 17 amino acids long. CDR3: CASSMFMPDSVSYEQYF. The CDR3 region has the DNA TGTGCCAGCAGCATGTTTATGCCGGACAGTGTTTCCTACGAGCAGTACTTC.

Of note for this clonotype: One end of the junction is discordant with germline, which a read error may explain. In nucleotides, the CDR3 is TGTGCCAGCAGTTACGGGGGTAGCGGGAGTCAAGTGACCCAGTACTTC. Its protein product is CASSYGGSGSQVTQYF. This chain links TRBV6-2 or TRBV6-3 with TRBJ2-5; 9 nucleotides match TRBD2. Germline CDR1 is MNHEY and CDR2 is SVGEGT. The CDR3 length is 16 residues.

The sample holds many counts of this clonotype. This chain links TRBV6-6 with TRBJ1-5; D may be TRBD1 (6 bases). With 7 bases removed from V and 4 bases from J, the gap between germline ends came to 8 bases. Germline lookup yields CDR1 MNHNY and CDR2 SVGAGI (reference sequence). The CDR3 is made up of 12 amino acids. The CDR3 DNA reads TGTGCCAGCACGGACAGAAATCAGCCCCAGCATTTT. Translating it yields CASTDRNQPQHF.

The J gene is TRBJ2-7, the V gene TRBV7-9; D gene ambiguous. The V gene's germline CDR1 is SEHNR and CDR2 FQNEAQ (reference sequence). Trimming removed 4 bases from V and 2 bases from J, with 12 bases in between. CDR3 length: 14 residues. The CDR3 spells CASSSFAAAYEQYF. In nucleotides, the CDR3 is TGTGCCAGCAGCTCCTTCGCGGCCGCCTACGAGCAGTACTTC.

This clonotype occurred many times. The chain couples TRBV6-2 or TRBV6-3 to TRBJ2-1; D is possibly TRBD1 (5 bases). The CDR3 contains 15 residues. The germline gives CDR1 MNHEY, CDR2 SVGEGT. The V gene lost 6 bases and the J gene lost 4 bases, with 16 bases spanning the gap. CDR3 sequence: CASSPSSGSYNEQFF. CDR3 bases: TGTGCCAGCAGCCCCTCGTCAGGGTCATACAATGAGCAGTTCTTC.

This clonotype was seen only a few times. The V gene is TRBV6-6, the J gene TRBJ2-5; D is uncertain. Germline CDR1 reads MNHNY; CDR2 reads SVGAGI (reference sequence). V was trimmed by 5 bases and J by 3 bases, leaving 1 base between them. The CDR3 is 10 residues long. This CDR3 reads CASSKETQYF. For the CDR3, the DNA is TGTGCCAGCAGTAAAGAGACCCAGTACTTC.

This clonotype was counted between two and nine times. This rearrangement joins TRBV6-5 to TRBJ2-7; tentative D call: TRBD1 (5 bases). Germline V CDR1 and CDR2: MNHEY, SVGAGI. The CDR3 runs to 13 residues. Trimming removed 5 bases at V and 7 bases at J, with 15 bases between. CDR3 DNA: TGTGCCAGCAGTCCCCAGGACACCTGGGAGCAGTACTTC. It yields the protein CASSPQDTWEQYF.